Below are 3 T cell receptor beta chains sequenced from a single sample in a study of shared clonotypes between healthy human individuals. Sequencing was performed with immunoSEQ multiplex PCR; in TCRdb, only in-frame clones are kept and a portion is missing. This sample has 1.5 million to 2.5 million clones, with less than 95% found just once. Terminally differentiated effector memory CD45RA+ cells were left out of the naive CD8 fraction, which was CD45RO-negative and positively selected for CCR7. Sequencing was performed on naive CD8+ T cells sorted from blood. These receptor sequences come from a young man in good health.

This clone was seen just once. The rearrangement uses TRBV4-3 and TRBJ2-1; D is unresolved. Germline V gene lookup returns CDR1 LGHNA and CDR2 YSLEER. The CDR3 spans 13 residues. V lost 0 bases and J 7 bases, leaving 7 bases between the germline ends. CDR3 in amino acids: CASSQEEANEQFF. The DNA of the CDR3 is TGCGCCAGCAGCCAAGAGGAAGCGAATGAGCAGTTCTTC.

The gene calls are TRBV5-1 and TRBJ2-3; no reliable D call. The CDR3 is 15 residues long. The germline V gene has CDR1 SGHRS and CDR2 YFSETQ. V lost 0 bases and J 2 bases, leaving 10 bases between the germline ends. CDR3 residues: CASSLAVSPTDTQYF. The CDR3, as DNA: TGCGCCAGCAGCTTGGCCGTTTCCCCCACAGATACGCAGTATTTT.

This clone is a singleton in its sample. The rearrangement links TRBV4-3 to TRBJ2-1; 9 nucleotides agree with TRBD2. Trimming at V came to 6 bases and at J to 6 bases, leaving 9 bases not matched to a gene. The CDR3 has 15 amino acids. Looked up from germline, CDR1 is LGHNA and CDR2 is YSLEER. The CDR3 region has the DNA TGCGCCAGCAGTTTATTAGCGGGAGTTGGCAATGAGCAGTTCTTC. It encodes CASSLLAGVGNEQFF.